This T cell receptor beta chain was identified in a study of tumour-infiltrating T cells in Burkitt lymphoma. TCRdb keeps only in-frame clones here, not all; method: immunoSEQ multiplex PCR. The sample consists of 2,500 to 3,500 clones, roughly 13% of them appearing once. This clone was found a few times. With 7 bases removed from V and 4 bases from J, the gap between germline ends came to 16 bases. The CDR3 is 14 residues long. Germline CDR1 SGHTA, CDR2 FQGNSA. The receptor comes from a human donor with Burkitt lymphoma. This sequence joins TRBV7-2 and TRBJ2-5, with D tentatively TRBD1 (5 bases). The sequenced sample was tumor tissue. In DNA form, the CDR3 reads TGTGCCAGCACCTTTGCAGGGTTGGGAGAGACCCAGTACTTC. Protein: CASTFAGLGETQYF.